These T cell receptor beta chains were read from a single sample in a study of human T cells and chemical hapten exposure. TCRdb re-called the RACE reads with MiXCR, one entry per CDR3 protein. Here the sample spans a few hundred thousand distinct CDR3 sequences, around 5% being singletons. This material consisted of whole blood, taken in connection with sensitization to the hapten diphenylcyclopropenone (DPC). The receptors were sampled from a woman in her 50s with alopecia areata. Some clones in this sample may be carry-over from other donors' samples. CDR3s include the opening cysteine and the closing phenylalanine or tryptophan. D genes are given only for firm matches. Size values are once, few and many counts, or a class for expanded clones, and some rows have none.

>TRBV5-1|TRBJ2-7|12|many|NA
TGCGCCAGCAGTGTACAGGGCTACGAGCAGTACTTC
CASSVQGYEQYF
>TRBV29-1|TRBJ2-3|14|few|TRBD1
TGCAGCGTTGCCACAGGGGGAAGCACAGATACGCAGTATTTT
CSVATGGSTDTQYF
>TRBV6-6|TRBJ1-2|15|few|TRBD1
TGTGCCAGCAGACTCCCAGGGGGCGAGGACTATGGCTACACCTTC
CASRLPGGEDYGYTF
>TRBV3-1|TRBJ2-3|16|NA|NA
TGTGCCAGCAGCCACGGGGCTTCATTCTACACAGATACGCAGTATTTT
CASSHGASFYTDTQYF
>TRBV10-3|TRBJ2-3|13|many|TRBD1
TGTGCCACCGAAACAGGGGTGGCAGATACGCAGTATTTT
CATETGVADTQYF
>TRBV6-5|TRBJ2-2|17|NA|TRBD2
TGTGCCAGCATGGAATCAAGGGGCGGGAGGGCCACCGGGGAGCTGTTTTTT
CASMESRGGRATGELFF
>TRBV29-1|TRBJ1-2|10|many|NA
TGCAGCGTTGAAATGGGGGACCACACCTTC
CSVEMGDHTF
>TRBV7-6|TRBJ1-3|14|few|NA
TGTGCCAGCAGCTTCCAGGGAGCTGGAAACACCATATATTTT
CASSFQGAGNTIYF
>TRBV27|TRBJ2-1|16|NA|NA
TGTGCCAGCAGTCCTAGAACAGGGCCCTCCTACAATGAGCAGTTCTTC
CASSPRTGPSYNEQFF
>TRBV7-6|TRBJ2-3|16|many|TRBD2
TGTGCCAGCAGACCCGGGACTAGCGGTTCTACAGATACGCAGTATTTT
CASRPGTSGSTDTQYF
>TRBV24-1|TRBJ2-3|14|few|NA
TGTGCCACCAGTGATCCTACAACCACAGATACGCAGTATTTT
CATSDPTTTDTQYF
>TRBV5-6|TRBJ2-6|16|NA|NA
TGTGCCAGCAGCTTGACAGTCAACTCTGGGGCCAACGTCCTGACTTTC
CASSLTVNSGANVLTF